The 25 T cell receptor beta chains below all came from one sample that was sequenced in a study of cytomegalovirus exposure and HLA in healthy donors. It was with 60 Vbeta and 13 Jbeta primers that the PCR ran. Sequencing used immunoSEQ multiplex PCR; TCRdb keeps in-frame clones, though not all of them. The sample contains under 150,000 clones, around 70% of which appear only once. Material for sequencing was PBMCs. These receptors all come from a man aged 25-40 years in good health and CMV-seronegative.

The CDR3 DNA reads TGCGCCAGCAGCCTAAGGGGGAACACTGAAGCTTTCTTT. Amino acids: CASSLRGNTEAFF. The gene calls are TRBV4-1 and TRBJ1-1; the D gene is possibly TRBD1 (5 bases). The germline gives CDR1 MGHRA, CDR2 YSYEKL. This CDR3 has 13 residues. The V and J ends lost 4 bases and 1 base respectively, with 7 bases between them.

The CDR3 DNA reads as TGTGCCAGCAGCTTGAGGACAGGGAAAAATGAAAAACTGTTTTTT. Residues: CASSLRTGKNEKLFF. This chain joins TRBV5-4 and TRBJ1-4; TRBD1 matches at 8 bases. Germline V gene sequence: CDR1 SGHNT, CDR2 YYREEE (reference sequence). The CDR3 runs 15 residues. V shed 1 base, J shed 5 bases, and the junction held 4 bases outside the gene matches.

This clone was recorded once. The rearrangement links TRBV5-1 to TRBJ2-3, with TRBD2 matching over 12 bases. Trimming removed 3 bases from V and 3 bases from J; junction bases left unmatched: 2. This CDR3 has 15 residues. CDR1 is SGHRS, CDR2 YFSETQ, per germline. This CDR3 is CASSSTSGRTDTQYF. As DNA, the CDR3 is TGCGCCAGCAGCTCGACTAGCGGGAGAACAGATACGCAGTATTTT.

In its sample, this clone was seen a few times. This chain connects TRBV30 to TRBJ2-5; D might be TRBD2 (6 bases). The CDR3 length is 14 residues. In germline, CDR1 is GTSNPN, CDR2 SVGIG (reference sequence). With 2 bases removed from V and 5 bases from J, the gap between germline ends came to 15 bases. CDR3 nucleotide sequence: TGTGCCTGGAGTCCCCGGACTAAACACGAGACCCAGTACTTC. This translates into CAWSPRTKHETQYF. The full variable domain, its missing parts supplied by reference TRBV30 and TRBJ2-5, is SQTIHQWPATLVQPVGSPLSLECTVEGTSNPNLYWYRQAAGRGLQLLFYSVGIGQISSEVPQNLSASRPQDRQFILSSKKLLLSDSGFYLCAWSPRTKHETQYFGPGTRLLVL.

The chain couples TRBV7-9 to TRBJ2-7, with unresolved D. The CDR3 spans 15 residues. The germline V gene encodes CDR1 SEHNR and CDR2 FQNEAQ (reference sequence). Trimming removed 5 bases from V and 0 bases from J, with 14 bases in between. The CDR3 nucleotides are TGTGCCAGCAGCGCCTGGTTCGGGTCCTCCTACGAGCAGTACTTC. As protein: CASSAWFGSSYEQYF.

The chain uses TRBV2 and TRBJ2-3, with 12 bases fitting TRBD2. The CDR3 extends over 17 amino acids. With V trimmed by 6 bases and J by 6 bases, 13 bases remained unmatched. Germline V gene data show CDR1 as SNHLY and CDR2 as FYNNEI. CDR3 sequence: CASRPRTSGDLPDTQYF. Written as DNA, the CDR3 is TGTGCCAGCAGACCAAGGACTAGCGGGGACCTGCCTGATACGCAGTATTTT.

Only one count was recorded for this clone. The gene calls are TRBV7-2 and TRBJ1-5; the D gene is possibly TRBD1 (5 bases). Germline V gene sequence: CDR1 SGHTA, CDR2 FQGNSA. V lost 4 bases to trimming and J lost 7 bases, with 17 bases between them. This CDR3 has 15 residues. CDR3 nucleotides: TGTGCCAGCAGCTCAAACACACAGGACGGACAGCCCCAGCATTTT. Its protein is CASSSNTQDGQPQHF.

The CDR3 coding sequence is TGTGCCAGCAGCACCGAAAGCGGGAGCTCTTACGAGCAGTACTTC. Translation: CASSTESGSSYEQYF. The chain is built from TRBV7-8 and TRBJ2-7, with 8 bases that match TRBD2. This CDR3 region has 15 residues. The ends lost 5 bases at V and 4 bases at J; junction bases unmatched: 10. Germline V CDR1 and CDR2: SGHVS, FQNEAQ.

The chain uses TRBV27 and TRBJ2-7; TRBD2 agrees at 11 bases. Germline CDR1 is MNHEY and CDR2 is SMNVEV (reference sequence). There are 13 residues in the CDR3. The junction had 6 bases not matched to a gene; V was cut back by 10 bases and J by 4 bases. CDR3 nucleotides: TGTGCCACTTCACTAGCGGGGGTTTACGAGCAGTACTTC. This encodes CATSLAGVYEQYF.

The chain employs TRBV28 and TRBJ2-3, with D perhaps TRBD2 (6 bases). The V end lost 8 bases, the J end lost 2 bases, and 14 bases lay between the germline ends. The V gene's germline CDR1 is MDHEN and CDR2 SYDVKM. The CDR3 has 14 amino acids. The CDR3 coding sequence is TGTGCCAGCCGCATCGGGGGAGACACAGATACGCAGTATTTT. Translating gives CASRIGGDTDTQYF.

Remarks on this clone: The identical CDR3 is also encoded by other nucleotide sequences in the sample. The chain recombines TRBV30 with TRBJ1-6; D uncertain. The CDR3 spans 14 residues. Trimming stripped 0 bases from V and 10 bases from J, with 13 bases between. CDR1 and CDR2 from the germline V gene are GTSNPN and SVGIG (reference sequence). The CDR3 protein is CAWSVRVGDSPLHF. The CDR3 DNA sequence: TGTGCCTGGAGTGTAAGAGTGGGAGACTCACCCCTCCACTTT.

This clone was detected only a few times. The rearrangement links TRBV18 to TRBJ1-1; D call uncertain. In germline, CDR1 is KGHSH, CDR2 LQKENI. V was pared by 6 bases and J by 1 base, with 9 bases between. The CDR3 is made up of 13 amino acids. CDR3 loop: CASSDTPNTEAFF. The CDR3 nucleotides read TGTGCCAGCTCCGACACCCCGAACACTGAAGCTTTCTTT.

V is TRBV5-3 and J is TRBJ2-2, with 7 positions matching TRBD1. TRBV5-3 is assigned to the ORF class and has an uncertain function. The CDR3 consists of 16 residues. The CDR3 DNA follows: TGTCAACGAAGCTTGAGGGGGCTCGCGAACACCGGGGAGCTGTTTTTT. Its translation: CQRSLRGLANTGELFF.

This clone has a single count. The gene calls are TRBV4-1 and TRBJ2-3; 7 positions match TRBD2. Germline V CDR1 and CDR2: MGHRA, YSYEKL. The CDR3 runs 16 residues. The junction had 11 bases not matched to a gene; V was cut back by 6 bases and J by 2 bases. The CDR3 reads CASRKMASGDTDTQYF. DNA of the CDR3: TGCGCCAGCAGAAAGATGGCTAGCGGCGACACAGATACGCAGTATTTT.

The chain links TRBV6-1 to TRBJ1-1; 10 positions agree with TRBD1. The V gene's germline CDR1 is MNHNS and CDR2 SASEGT. The CDR3 length is 15 residues. V shed 2 bases and J 6 bases; nucleotides not matched to a gene: 6. CDR3 DNA: TGTGCCAGCAGTGAACGGGGACAGGGGTGGGCTGAAGCTTTCTTT. It is translated as CASSERGQGWAEAFF.

The V gene is TRBV11-3, the J gene TRBJ2-1, with D possibly matching TRBD1 (7 bases). Germline CDR1 is SGHNT and CDR2 is YENEEA. The CDR3 is made up of 15 amino acids. V dropped 3 bases and J dropped 8 bases, with 17 bases sitting between them. CDR3 residues: CASSLGGQQRDEQFF. CDR3 sequence (DNA): TGTGCCAGCAGCTTGGGGGGACAGCAAAGGGATGAGCAGTTCTTC.

V gene TRBV27 combines with J gene TRBJ1-1, with D uncertain. V was shortened by 3 bases and J by 1 base, with 9 bases between the two germline ends. Germline assignment: CDR1 MNHEY and CDR2 SMNVEV (reference sequence). This CDR3 comprises 14 residues. CDR3 residues: CASSLSAGNTEAFF. In DNA form, the CDR3 reads TGTGCCAGCAGTTTGAGCGCCGGGAACACTGAAGCTTTCTTT.

This clone appeared once. The V gene is TRBV29-1, the J gene TRBJ1-2; D unclear. Trimming shortened V by 0 bases and J by 6 bases, and 17 bases separated the two germline ends. Germline V gene lookup returns CDR1 SQVTM and CDR2 ANQGSEA. There are 15 residues in the CDR3. The CDR3 region is CSVEDWARGADGYTF. CDR3 bases: TGCAGCGTTGAAGATTGGGCCCGGGGAGCGGATGGCTACACCTTC.

This clone has a single count. The gene calls are TRBV14 and TRBJ2-1; TRBD1 might be the D (5 bases). From germline, CDR1 is SGHDN and CDR2 FVKESK. V was pared by 2 bases and J by 6 bases, with 14 bases between. The CDR3 runs to 15 residues. The CDR3 protein is CASSQFRGLANEQFF. For the CDR3, the DNA is TGTGCCAGCAGCCAATTTAGGGGTCTGGCCAATGAGCAGTTCTTC. Supplemented by reference TRBV14 and TRBJ2-1, the full variable domain reads EAGVTQFPSHSVIEKGQTVTLRCDPISGHDNLYWYRRVMGKEIKFLLHFVKESKQDESGMPNNRFLAERTGGTYSTLKVQPAELEDSGVYFCASSQFRGLANEQFFGPGTRLTVL.

V gene TRBV7-2 combines with J gene TRBJ2-7, with TRBD1 as a possible D gene (5 bases). The CDR3 totals 15 residues. V shed 4 bases and J shed 6 bases, with 19 bases lying between them. Per the germline V gene, CDR1 is SGHTA and CDR2 is FQGNSA. CDR3 amino acids: CASSSTPGLLIEQYF. The CDR3, as DNA: TGTGCCAGCAGCTCGACGCCAGGGTTATTGATCGAGCAGTACTTC.

The chain carries TRBV25-1 and TRBJ2-1; 10 positions match TRBD2. From germline, CDR1 is MGHDK and CDR2 SYGVNS. With 6 bases clipped from V and 5 bases from J, the junction kept 4 bases outside the gene matches. The CDR3 is made up of 14 amino acids. CDR3 sequence: CASRTSGFDNEQFF. DNA for the CDR3: TGTGCCAGCAGGACTAGCGGGTTCGACAATGAGCAGTTCTTC.

V gene TRBV4-1 combines with J gene TRBJ2-2, with TRBD2 matching over 11 bases. CDR3 size: 16 residues. CDR1 and CDR2 from the germline V gene are MGHRA and YSYEKL. Losses at the gene ends were 3 bases for V and 6 bases for J; bases not matched to a gene: 6. The CDR3 sequence: CASSQIAGGAPGELFF. The DNA for the CDR3 is TGCGCCAGCAGCCAGATAGCGGGGGGGGCCCCCGGGGAGCTGTTTTTT.

V gene TRBV11-1 combines with J gene TRBJ1-1; the D gene is possibly TRBD1 (5 bases). The CDR3 extends over 14 amino acids. V was shortened by 5 bases and J by 5 bases, with 15 bases between the two germline ends. Germline CDR1 and CDR2: SGHAT and FQDESV (reference sequence). CDR3 DNA: TGTGCCAGCAGCGAAAGACAGTCCGGAACTGAAGCTTTCTTT. This gives the protein CASSERQSGTEAFF.

The chain carries TRBV9 and TRBJ2-2; 8 bases are shared with TRBD2. Germline-derived CDR1 and CDR2 are SGDLS and YYNGEE. V lost 3 bases, J lost 6 bases, and 7 bases stayed unmatched. The CDR3 is 15 amino acids. The CDR3 spells CASSAGTSPPGELFF. CDR3 DNA sequence: TGTGCCAGCAGCGCCGGGACTAGTCCCCCCGGGGAGCTGTTTTTT.

CDR3 sequence reads: CASTIDRGNTDTQYF. CDR3 in DNA: TGTGCCAGCACCATCGACAGGGGGAACACAGATACGCAGTATTTT. The rearrangement links TRBV6-1 to TRBJ2-3, with TRBD1 identical over 9 bases. Germline loops: CDR1 MNHNS, CDR2 SASEGT. V was clipped by 7 bases and J by 2 bases; unmatched bases: 7. The CDR3 is 15 amino acids.